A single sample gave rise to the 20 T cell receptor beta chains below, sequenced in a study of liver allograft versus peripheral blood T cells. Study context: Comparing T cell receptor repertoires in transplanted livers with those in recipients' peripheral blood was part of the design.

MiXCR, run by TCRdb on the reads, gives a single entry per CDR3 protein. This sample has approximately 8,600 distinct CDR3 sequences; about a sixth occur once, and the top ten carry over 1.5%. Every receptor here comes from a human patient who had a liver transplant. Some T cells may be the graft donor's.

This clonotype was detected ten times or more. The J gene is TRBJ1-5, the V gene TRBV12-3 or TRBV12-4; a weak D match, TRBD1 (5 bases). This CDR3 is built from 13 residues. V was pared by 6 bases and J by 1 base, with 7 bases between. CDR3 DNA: TGTGCCAGCAGCCGGGACAGCAATCAGCCCCAGCATTTT. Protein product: CASSRDSNQPQHF.

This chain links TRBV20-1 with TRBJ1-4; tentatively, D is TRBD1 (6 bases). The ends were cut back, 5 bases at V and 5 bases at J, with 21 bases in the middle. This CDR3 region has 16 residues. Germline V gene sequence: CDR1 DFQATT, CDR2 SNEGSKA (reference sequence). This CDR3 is CSAGLPTGTSNEKLFF. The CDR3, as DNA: TGCAGTGCTGGATTACCTACAGGGACCTCAAATGAAAAACTGTTTTTT.

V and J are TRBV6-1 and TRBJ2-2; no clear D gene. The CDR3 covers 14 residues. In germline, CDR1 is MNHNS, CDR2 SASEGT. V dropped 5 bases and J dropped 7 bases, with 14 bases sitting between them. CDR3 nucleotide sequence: TGTGCCAGCAGTTACCTTATAGAGGACGGGGAGCTGTTTTTT. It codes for CASSYLIEDGELFF.

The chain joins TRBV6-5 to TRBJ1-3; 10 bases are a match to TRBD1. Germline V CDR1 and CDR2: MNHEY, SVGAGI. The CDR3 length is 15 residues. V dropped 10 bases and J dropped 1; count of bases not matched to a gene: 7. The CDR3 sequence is CAISTGQGSGNTIYF. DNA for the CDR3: TGTGCCATCAGCACGGGACAGGGGTCTGGAAACACCATATATTTT.

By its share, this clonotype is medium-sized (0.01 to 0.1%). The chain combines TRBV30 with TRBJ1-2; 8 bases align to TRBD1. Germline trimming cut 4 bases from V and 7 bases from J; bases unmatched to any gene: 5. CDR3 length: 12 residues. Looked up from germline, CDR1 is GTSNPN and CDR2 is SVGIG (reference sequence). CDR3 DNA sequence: TGTGCCTGGACGGGCAGGGGGCTTGGCTACACCTTC. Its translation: CAWTGRGLGYTF.

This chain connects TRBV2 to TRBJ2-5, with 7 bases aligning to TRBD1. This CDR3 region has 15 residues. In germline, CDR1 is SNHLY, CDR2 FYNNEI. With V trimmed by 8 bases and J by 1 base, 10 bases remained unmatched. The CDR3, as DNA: TGTGCCAGCTCCGAACTTCGGGACAGCCAAGAGACCCAGTACTTC. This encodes CASSELRDSQETQYF.

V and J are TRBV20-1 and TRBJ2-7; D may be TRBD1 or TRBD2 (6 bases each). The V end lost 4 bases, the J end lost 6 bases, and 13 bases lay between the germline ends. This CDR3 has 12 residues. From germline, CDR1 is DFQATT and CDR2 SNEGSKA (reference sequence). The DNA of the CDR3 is TGCAGTGCTACCTCCTCGGGGGCCGAGCAGTACTTC. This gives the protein CSATSSGAEQYF.

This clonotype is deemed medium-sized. CDR3 region: CASSPMGQGMEAFF. The CDR3, as DNA: TGTGCCAGCTCACCGATGGGACAGGGGATGGAGGCTTTCTTT. The chain uses TRBV18 and TRBJ1-1, with 10 bases matching TRBD1. The trim removed 3 bases at V and 11 bases at J, leaving 9 bases unmatched. The CDR3 contains 14 residues. Germline values: CDR1 KGHSH, CDR2 LQKENI. The full variable domain, its missing parts supplied by reference TRBV18 and TRBJ1-1, is NAGVMQNPRHLVRRRGQEARLRCSPMKGHSHVYWYRQLPEEGLKFMVYLQKENIIDESGMPKERFSAEFPKEGPSILRIQQVVRGDSAAYFCASSPMGQGMEAFFGQGTRLTVV.

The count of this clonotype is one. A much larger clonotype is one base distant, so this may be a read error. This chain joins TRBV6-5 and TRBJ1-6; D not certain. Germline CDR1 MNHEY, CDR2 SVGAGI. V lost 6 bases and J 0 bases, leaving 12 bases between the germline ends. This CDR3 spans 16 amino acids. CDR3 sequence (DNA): TGTGCCAGCAGCCCAACGGACGTCTCCTATAATTCACCCCTCCACTTT. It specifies CASSPTDVSYNSPLHF.

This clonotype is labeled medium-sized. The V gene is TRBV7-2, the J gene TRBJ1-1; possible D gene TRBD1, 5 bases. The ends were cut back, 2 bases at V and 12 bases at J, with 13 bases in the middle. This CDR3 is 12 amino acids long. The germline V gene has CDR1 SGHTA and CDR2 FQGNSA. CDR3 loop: CASSLPGPKTFF. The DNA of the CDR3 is TGTGCCAGCAGCTTACCAGGGCCGAAGACTTTCTTT.

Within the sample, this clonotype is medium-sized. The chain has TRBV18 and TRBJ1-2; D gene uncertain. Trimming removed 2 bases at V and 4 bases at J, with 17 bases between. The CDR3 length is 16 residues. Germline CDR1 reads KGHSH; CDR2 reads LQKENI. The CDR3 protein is CASSPSHISGPYGYTF. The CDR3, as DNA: TGTGCCAGCTCACCATCCCACATCTCGGGCCCCTATGGCTACACCTTC.

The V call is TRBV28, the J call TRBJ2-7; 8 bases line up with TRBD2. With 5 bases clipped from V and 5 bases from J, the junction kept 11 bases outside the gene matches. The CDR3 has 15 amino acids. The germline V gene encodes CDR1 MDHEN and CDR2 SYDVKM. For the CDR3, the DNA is TGTGCCAGCAGTCCTGCCGGGGCCGGGAGGGACGAGCAGTACTTC. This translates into CASSPAGAGRDEQYF.

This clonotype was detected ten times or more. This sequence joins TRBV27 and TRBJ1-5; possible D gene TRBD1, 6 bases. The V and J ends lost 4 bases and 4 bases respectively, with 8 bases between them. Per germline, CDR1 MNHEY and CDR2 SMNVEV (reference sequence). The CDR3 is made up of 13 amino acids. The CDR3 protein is CASSWQGNQPQHF. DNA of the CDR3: TGTGCCAGCAGTTGGCAGGGGAATCAGCCCCAGCATTTT.

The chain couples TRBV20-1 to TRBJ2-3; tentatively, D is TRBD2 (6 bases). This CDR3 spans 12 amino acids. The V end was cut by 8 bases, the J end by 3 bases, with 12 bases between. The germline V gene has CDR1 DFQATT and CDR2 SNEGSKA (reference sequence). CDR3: CSHRAGTDTQYF. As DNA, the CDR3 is TGCAGTCATCGGGCGGGGACAGATACGCAGTATTTT.

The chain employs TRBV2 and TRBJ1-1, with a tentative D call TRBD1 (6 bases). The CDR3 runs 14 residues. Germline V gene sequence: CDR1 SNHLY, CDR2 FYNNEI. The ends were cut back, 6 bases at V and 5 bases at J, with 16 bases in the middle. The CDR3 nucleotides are TGTGCCAGCAGGAGGGCACAGGGACCTACTGAAGCTTTCTTT. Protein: CASRRAQGPTEAFF. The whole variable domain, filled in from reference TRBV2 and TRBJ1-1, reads EPEVTQTPSHQVTQMGQEVILRCVPISNHLYFYWYRQILGQKVEFLVSFYNNEISEKSEIFDDQFSVERPDGSNFTLKIRSTKLEDSAMYFCASRRAQGPTEAFFGQGTRLTVV.

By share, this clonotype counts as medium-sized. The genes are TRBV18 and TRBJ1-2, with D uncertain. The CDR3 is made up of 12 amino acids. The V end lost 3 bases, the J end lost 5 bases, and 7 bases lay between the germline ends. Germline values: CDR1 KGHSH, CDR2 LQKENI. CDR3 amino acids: CASSPDPYGYTF. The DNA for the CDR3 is TGTGCCAGCTCACCTGACCCTTATGGCTACACCTTC. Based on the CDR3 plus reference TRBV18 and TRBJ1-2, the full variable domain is NAGVMQNPRHLVRRRGQEARLRCSPMKGHSHVYWYRQLPEEGLKFMVYLQKENIIDESGMPKERFSAEFPKEGPSILRIQQVVRGDSAAYFCASSPDPYGYTFGSGTRLTVV.

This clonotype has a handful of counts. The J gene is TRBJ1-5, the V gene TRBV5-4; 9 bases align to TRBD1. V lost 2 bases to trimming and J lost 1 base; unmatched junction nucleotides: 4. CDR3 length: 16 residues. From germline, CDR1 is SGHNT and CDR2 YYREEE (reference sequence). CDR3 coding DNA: TGTGCCAGCAGCTTCTTTGGGACAGGGAGCAATCAGCCCCAGCATTTT. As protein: CASSFFGTGSNQPQHF. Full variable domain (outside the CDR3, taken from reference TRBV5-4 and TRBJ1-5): ETGVTQSPTHLIKTRGQQVTLRCSSQSGHNTVSWYQQALGQGPQFIFQYYREEENGRGNFPPRFSGLQFPNYSSELNVNALELDDSALYLCASSFFGTGSNQPQHFGDGTRLSIL.

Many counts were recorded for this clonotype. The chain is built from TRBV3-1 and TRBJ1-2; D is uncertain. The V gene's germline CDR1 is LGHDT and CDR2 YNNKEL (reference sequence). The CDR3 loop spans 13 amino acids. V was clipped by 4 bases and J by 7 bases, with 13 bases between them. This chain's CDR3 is CASSPGNRGGYTF. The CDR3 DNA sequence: TGTGCCAGCAGCCCAGGAAATCGGGGTGGCTACACCTTC. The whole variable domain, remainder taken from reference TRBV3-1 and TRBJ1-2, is DTAVSQTPKYLVTQMGNDKSIKCEQNLGHDTMYWYKQDSKKFLKIMFSYNNKELIINETVPNRFSPKSPDKAHLNLHINSLELGDSAVYFCASSPGNRGGYTFGSGTRLTVV.

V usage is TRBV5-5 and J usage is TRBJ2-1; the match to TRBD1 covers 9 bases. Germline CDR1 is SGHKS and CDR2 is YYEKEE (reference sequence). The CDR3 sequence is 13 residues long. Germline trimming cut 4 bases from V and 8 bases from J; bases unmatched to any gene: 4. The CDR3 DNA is TGTGCCAGCAGCCTCGGGACAGGGTATGAGCAGTTCTTC. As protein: CASSLGTGYEQFF.

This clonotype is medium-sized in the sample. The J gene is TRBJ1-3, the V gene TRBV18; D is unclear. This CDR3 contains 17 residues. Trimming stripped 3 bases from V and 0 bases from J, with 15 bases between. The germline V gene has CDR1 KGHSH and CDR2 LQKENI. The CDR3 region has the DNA TGTGCCAGCTCACCGTGGCAGACGGGGAACTCTGGAAACACCATATATTTT. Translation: CASSPWQTGNSGNTIYF.